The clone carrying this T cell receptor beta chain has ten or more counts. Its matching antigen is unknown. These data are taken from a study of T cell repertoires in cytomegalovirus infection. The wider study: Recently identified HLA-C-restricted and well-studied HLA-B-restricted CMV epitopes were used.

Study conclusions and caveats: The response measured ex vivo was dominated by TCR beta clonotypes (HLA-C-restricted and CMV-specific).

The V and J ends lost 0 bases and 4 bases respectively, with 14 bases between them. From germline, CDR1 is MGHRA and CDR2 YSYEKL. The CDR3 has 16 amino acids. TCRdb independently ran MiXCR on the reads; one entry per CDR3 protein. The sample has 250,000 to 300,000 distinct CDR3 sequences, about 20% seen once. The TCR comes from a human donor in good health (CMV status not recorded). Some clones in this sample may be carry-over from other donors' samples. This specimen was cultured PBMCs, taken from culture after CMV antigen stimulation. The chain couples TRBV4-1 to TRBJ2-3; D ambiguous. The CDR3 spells CASSQEQSGPPDTQYF. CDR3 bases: TGCGCCAGCAGCCAAGAACAGTCAGGTCCACCAGATACGCAGTATTTT.